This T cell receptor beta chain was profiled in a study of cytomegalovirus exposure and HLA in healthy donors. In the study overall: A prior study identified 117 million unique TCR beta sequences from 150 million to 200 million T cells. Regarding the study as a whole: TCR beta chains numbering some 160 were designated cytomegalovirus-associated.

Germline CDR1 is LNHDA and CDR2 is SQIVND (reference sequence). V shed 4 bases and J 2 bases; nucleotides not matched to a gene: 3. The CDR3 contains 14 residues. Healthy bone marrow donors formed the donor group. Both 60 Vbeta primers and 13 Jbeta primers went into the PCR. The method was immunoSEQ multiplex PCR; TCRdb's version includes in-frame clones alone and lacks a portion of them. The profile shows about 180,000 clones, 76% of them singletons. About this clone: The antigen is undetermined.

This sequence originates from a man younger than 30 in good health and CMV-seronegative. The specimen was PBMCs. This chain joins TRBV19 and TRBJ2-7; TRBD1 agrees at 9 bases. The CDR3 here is CASSTRQGAYEQYF. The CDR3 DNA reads TGTGCCAGTAGTACCCGACAGGGGGCCTACGAGCAGTACTTC.